A selection of T cell receptor beta chains follows, all from one sample in a study of blood T cell repertoires in COVID-19. The data were produced by immunoSEQ multiplex PCR, yet TCRdb's version contains in-frame clones alone and is incomplete. Of 46,000 or so clones detected, 90% appear once; the ten largest clones hold under 20%. The specimen sequenced was peripheral blood. The receptors come from a man aged 70 or older with active COVID-19. Each CDR3 is given with its conserved first and last residue. A D gene is named only where the DNA matches it firmly. Clone size, where shown, is once, few, many, or a class for clones that have expanded.

>TRBD2|TRBJ2-5|-|TRBV18
CASSPPGTPGLAGPGQYF
TGTGCCAGCTCACCCCCGGGGACACCGGGACTAGCGGGGCCGGGCCAGTACTTC
>TRBD2|TRBJ2-1|-|TRBV5-5
CASSLTPTSGTNNEQFF
TGTGCCAGCAGCTTGACCCCGACTAGCGGGACGAACAATGAGCAGTTCTTC
>-|TRBJ2-4|-|TRBV24-1
CATSDPRDPPSKNIQYF
TGTGCCACCAGTGATCCCCGGGATCCGCCTTCTAAAAACATTCAGTACTTC
>-|TRBJ1-5|-|TRBV4-2
CASSHGFNSNQPQHF
TGTGCCAGCAGCCACGGGTTTAATAGCAATCAGCCCCAGCATTTT
>TRBD1|TRBJ1-1|-|TRBV9
CASSRQGLNTEAFF
TGTGCCAGCAGCAGACAGGGATTGAACACTGAAGCTTTCTTT
>TRBD1|TRBJ2-1|-|TRBV7-3
CASSWTGITEQFF
TGTGCCAGCAGCTGGACAGGGATTACTGAGCAGTTCTTC
>-|TRBJ2-7|-|TRBV6-1
CASSEVTGSYEQYF
TGTGCCAGCAGTGAAGTTACAGGCTCCTACGAGCAGTACTTC
>-|TRBJ1-1|-|TRBV7-2
CASSLVRFTEAFF
TGTGCCAGCAGCTTAGTCAGGTTCACTGAAGCTTTCTTT
>TRBD2|TRBJ2-1|-|TRBV19
CASSSPGLAGGYEQFF
TGTGCCAGTAGTTCTCCGGGACTAGCGGGGGGCTATGAGCAGTTCTTC
>TRBD1|TRBJ2-5|-|TRBV29-1
CSVEGQRQETQYF
TGCAGCGTCGAGGGACAGAGACAAGAGACCCAGTACTTC
>-|TRBJ1-1|-|TRBV19
CASSSPSGARTEAFF
TGTGCCAGTAGTAGTCCGAGTGGGGCGAGGACTGAAGCTTTCTTT
>-|TRBJ2-7|-|TRBV6-6
CASSYRGVYEQYF
TGTGCCAGCAGTTACAGGGGCGTCTACGAGCAGTACTTC
>TRBD2|TRBJ2-1|-|TRBV24-1
CATSEPSGRTYNEQFF
TGTGCCACCAGTGAGCCTAGCGGGAGAACATACAATGAGCAGTTCTTC
>TRBD2|TRBJ2-1|-|TRBV5-6
CASAALAGVLNEQFF
TGTGCCAGCGCAGCCCTAGCGGGAGTACTAAATGAGCAGTTCTTC
>-|TRBJ1-5|-|TRBV6-2/TRBV6-3
CASSYRGGNQPQHF
TGTGCCAGCAGTTATCGGGGGGGGAATCAGCCCCAGCATTTT
>-|TRBJ1-2|-|TRBV10-3
CAIRGSANYGYTF
TGTGCCATCAGGGGGAGCGCTAACTATGGCTACACCTTC
>TRBD2|TRBJ2-5|-|TRBV7-9
CASSSMRGIQETQYF
TGTGCCAGCAGCTCGATGCGGGGGATCCAAGAGACCCAGTACTTC
>-|TRBJ2-6|-|TRBV27
CASSFSGAGANVLTF
TGTGCCAGCAGTTTTTCAGGGGCTGGGGCCAACGTCCTGACTTTC
>TRBD2|TRBJ2-7|-|TRBV7-2
CASSLAFAGVNEQYF
TGTGCCAGCAGCTTAGCGTTTGCGGGAGTAAACGAGCAGTACTTC
>-|TRBJ1-1|-|TRBV5-8
CASSWGPGWMNTEAFF
TGTGCCAGCAGCTGGGGGCCGGGTTGGATGAACACTGAAGCTTTCTTT
>TRBD1|TRBJ2-1|-|TRBV7-2
CASSLSGTGYNEQFF
TGTGCCAGCAGCCTCTCCGGGACAGGGTACAATGAGCAGTTCTTC
>TRBD2|TRBJ2-3|-|TRBV25-1
CASSLAGATDTQYF
TGTGCCAGCAGTTTAGCGGGAGCCACAGATACGCAGTATTTT
>TRBD1|TRBJ1-1|-|TRBV18
CASSPPVYQGGTEAFF
TGTGCCAGCTCACCACCGGTCTACCAGGGGGGCACTGAAGCTTTCTTT
>TRBD2|TRBJ2-5|-|TRBV4-1
CASSQDTTSGRARETQYF
TGCGCCAGCAGCCAAGATACCACTAGCGGGAGGGCCCGGGAGACCCAGTACTTC
>-|TRBJ2-7|-|TRBV18
CASSPPSGQGYEQYF
TGTGCCAGCTCACCACCCTCGGGCCAGGGCTACGAGCAGTACTTC
>TRBD1|TRBJ2-7|-|TRBV19
CASSIPPGQGAYEQYF
TGTGCCAGTAGTATACCCCCGGGACAGGGGGCCTACGAGCAGTACTTC
>-|TRBJ1-2|once|TRBV10-3
CAITKDSTNYGYTF
TGTGCCATCACCAAAGACAGTACTAACTATGGCTACACCTTC
>-|TRBJ2-7|-|TRBV3-1/TRBV3-2
CASSQTRGEQYF
TGTGCCAGCAGCCAGACTAGGGGTGAGCAGTACTTC
>TRBD1|TRBJ2-3|-|TRBV28
CASSSGGVKDTQYF
TGTGCCAGCAGCTCAGGGGGCGTGAAAGATACGCAGTATTTT
>-|TRBJ1-1|-|TRBV28
CASSLGRYRLNTEAFF
TGTGCCAGCAGTTTAGGTCGCTACAGACTGAACACTGAAGCTTTCTTT
>TRBD2|TRBJ2-1|-|TRBV7-8
CASRHRLAGGGEQFF
TGTGCCAGCAGACACAGACTAGCGGGGGGGGGTGAGCAGTTCTTC
>TRBD2|TRBJ2-2|-|TRBV7-3
CASSHTGGLVTGELFF
TGTGCCAGCAGCCATACGGGGGGGCTGGTCACCGGGGAGCTGTTTTTT
>-|TRBJ2-7|-|TRBV11-3
CASSLDGPGTYEQYF
TGTGCCAGCAGCTTAGATGGGCCCGGGACCTACGAGCAGTACTTC
>-|TRBJ1-2|-|TRBV18
CASSPEKYYGYTF
TGTGCCAGCTCACCAGAGAAATACTATGGCTACACCTTC
>-|TRBJ1-1|-|TRBV30
CAWSFTANTEAFF
TGTGCCTGGAGTTTTACAGCGAACACTGAAGCTTTCTTT
>TRBD2|TRBJ2-3|once|TRBV30
CASYLAGVAGTQYF
TGTGCCTCCTACTTGGCGGGGGTTGCAGGCACGCAGTATTTT
>TRBD1|TRBJ1-4|-|TRBV28
CASSSPGGESNEKLFF
TGTGCCAGCAGTTCCCCAGGGGGCGAATCTAATGAAAAACTGTTTTTT
>-|TRBJ1-5|-|TRBV12-1
CASSFATEHF
TGTGCCAGCAGCTTTGCGACAGAACATTTT
>TRBD1|TRBJ2-3|-|TRBV4-2
CASSLDRGRITDTQYF
TGTGCCAGCAGCCTGGACAGGGGACGAATCACAGATACGCAGTATTTT
>-|TRBJ2-1|-|TRBV4-2
CASSQADEQFF
TGTGCCAGCAGCCAAGCCGATGAGCAGTTCTTC
>TRBD1|TRBJ1-1|-|TRBV7-9
CASSPDRGSNTEAFF
TGTGCCAGCAGCCCGGACAGGGGCTCGAACACTGAAGCTTTCTTT
>TRBD1|TRBJ2-5|-|TRBV15
CATSSPPGQGRQETQYF
TGTGCCACCAGCAGTCCTCCGGGACAGGGACGTCAAGAGACCCAGTACTTC
>-|TRBJ2-1|-|TRBV19
CASSIHYNEQFF
TGTGCCAGTAGTATACACTACAATGAGCAGTTCTTC
>TRBD1|TRBJ2-7|-|TRBV10-2
CASSESNRGAYEQYF
TGCGCCAGCAGTGAGTCGAACAGGGGGGCCTACGAGCAGTACTTC
>TRBD1|TRBJ1-5|-|TRBV27
CASRPDPGQGYNQPQHF
TGTGCCAGCAGACCTGATCCGGGACAGGGGTATAATCAGCCCCAGCATTTT
>-|TRBJ2-5|-|TRBV3-1/TRBV3-2
CASSQFGRGQETQYF
TGTGCCAGCAGCCAATTCGGGCGGGGCCAAGAGACCCAGTACTTC
>TRBD2|TRBJ2-3|-|TRBV9
CASSAGLAGGLTQYF
TGTGCCAGCAGCGCAGGACTAGCGGGAGGGCTTACGCAGTATTTT
>-|TRBJ2-7|once|TRBV28
CASSFMREPPYEQYF
TGTGCCAGCAGTTTTATGAGGGAGCCGCCCTACGAGCAGTACTTC
>-|TRBJ1-2|-|TRBV19
CASKTVNYTF
TGTGCCAGTAAAACAGTTAACTACACCTTC
>TRBD1|TRBJ1-5|once|TRBV28
CASSFGQGQPQHF
TGTGCCAGCAGTTTCGGACAGGGTCAGCCCCAGCATTTT
>TRBD2|TRBJ2-3|-|TRBV7-2
CASSSGTSGRDTQYF
TGTGCCAGCAGCTCTGGGACTAGCGGGAGAGATACGCAGTATTTT
>-|TRBJ2-3|-|TRBV5-1
CASSPTRSQTDTQYF
TGCGCCAGCAGCCCTACTAGGTCCCAGACAGATACGCAGTATTTT
>-|TRBJ1-2|-|TRBV24-1
CATSGQANYGYTF
TGTGCCACCAGTGGGCAGGCTAACTATGGCTACACCTTC
>TRBD1|TRBJ1-2|-|TRBV9
CASSVEDRVDGYTF
TGTGCCAGCAGCGTAGAGGACAGGGTGGATGGCTACACCTTC
>TRBD1|TRBJ1-4|once|TRBV10-3
CAIRRGQTDEKLFF
TGTGCCATCAGGCGGGGACAGACGGACGAAAAACTGTTTTTT
>TRBD2|TRBJ2-2|-|TRBV4-3
CASSQGIAGGPSGELFF
TGCGCCAGCAGCCAAGGGATAGCGGGAGGGCCATCCGGGGAGCTGTTTTTT
>TRBD1|TRBJ1-6|-|TRBV7-8
CASSRQGAQDSPLHF
TGTGCCAGCAGCCGACAGGGGGCGCAGGATTCACCCCTCCACTTT